The 32 T cell receptor beta chains reported below all come from one sample, sequenced in a study of T cell responses to AZD1222 COVID-19 vaccine. Assay: immunoSEQ multiplex PCR; the TCRdb copy retains only in-frame clones and omits some. The table has approximately 190,000 clones, just over 90% seen once. Sequencing used peripheral blood, obtained 28 days after the second dose of the MenACWY control vaccine. Every receptor here comes from an adult who received the MenACWY meningococcal vaccine as a control.

CDR3 nucleotide sequence: TGTGCCTGGAGCGTAGGTGATTTCTCTGGAAACACCATATATTTT. This encodes CAWSVGDFSGNTIYF. The chain combines TRBV30 with TRBJ1-3; D is unclear. V gave up 3 bases and J gave up 0 bases, with 12 bases separating them. The germline V gene has CDR1 GTSNPN and CDR2 SVGIG (reference sequence). This CDR3 has 15 residues.

The chain recombines TRBV27 with TRBJ1-2; D not certain. V gave up 1 base and J gave up 2 bases, with 11 bases separating them. CDR1 and CDR2 (germline): MNHEY, SMNVEV (reference sequence). The CDR3 is 15 amino acids. The CDR3 sequence is CASSLYPPKNYGYTF. In DNA, the CDR3 is TGTGCCAGCAGTTTATACCCGCCAAAGAACTATGGCTACACCTTC.

V and J are TRBV3-1 (or the pseudogene TRBV3-2) and TRBJ2-2; D gene ambiguous. Germline V gene lookup returns CDR1 LGHDT and CDR2 YNNKEL (reference sequence). The CDR3 totals 14 residues. V shed 1 base and J shed 5 bases, with 8 bases lying between them. CDR3 sequence: CASSQGGRTGELFF. The CDR3 DNA sequence: TGTGCCAGCAGCCAAGGGGGTAGGACCGGGGAGCTGTTTTTT.

The chain recombines TRBV11-3 with TRBJ2-1; 11 positions match TRBD1. V was clipped by 5 bases and J by 5 bases; unmatched bases: 2. The CDR3 has 14 residues. Per the germline V gene, CDR1 is SGHNT and CDR2 is YENEEA. The CDR3 DNA reads as TGTGCCAGCAGCCAGGGACAGGGGGACAATGAGCAGTTCTTC. It yields the protein CASSQGQGDNEQFF.

The rearrangement joins TRBV21-1 to TRBJ1-1. TRBV21-1 is shown as a pseudogene. CDR3 size: 16 residues. CDR3 loop: CASSNGGDSQNTEAFF. The CDR3 bases are TGTGCCAGCAGCAATGGGGGAGACAGCCAGAACACTGAAGCTTTCTTT.

The V call is TRBV9, the J call TRBJ1-2; maybe TRBD1 (5 bases). CDR1 and CDR2 from the germline V gene are SGDLS and YYNGEE. The ends were cut back, 4 bases at V and 3 bases at J, with 19 bases in the middle. This CDR3 is 16 amino acids long. CDR3 sequence (DNA): TGTGCCAGCAGCCCCGATCAGGGACGGAGGGACTATGGCTACACCTTC. Residues: CASSPDQGRRDYGYTF.

This clone was seen just once. The chain links TRBV3-1 (or the pseudogene TRBV3-2) to TRBJ2-2; tentatively, D is TRBD1 (6 bases). CDR1 and CDR2 from the germline V gene are LGHDT and YNNKEL (reference sequence). V was shortened by 4 bases and J by 0 bases, with 9 bases between the two germline ends. The CDR3 loop spans 15 amino acids. The CDR3 coding sequence is TGTGCCAGCAGCCGCCGGGACACGAACACCGGGGAGCTGTTTTTT. It translates to CASSRRDTNTGELFF.

To note about this clone: The same CDR3 arises from other DNA sequences in this sample as well. V is TRBV5-1 and J is TRBJ1-2; D remains unclear. V lost 0 bases to trimming and J lost 1 base, with 7 bases between them. Germline V gene lookup returns CDR1 SGHRS and CDR2 YFSETQ. CDR3 length: 14 residues. The CDR3 sequence: CASSLEGVNYGYTF. The DNA of the CDR3 is TGCGCCAGCAGCTTGGAGGGAGTTAACTATGGCTACACCTTC.

V and J are TRBV3-1 (or the pseudogene TRBV3-2) and TRBJ2-5, with D perhaps matching TRBD1 (6 bases). CDR3 size: 15 residues. Germline V gives CDR1 LGHDT, CDR2 YNNKEL (reference sequence). Trimming pared 8 bases from V and 4 bases from J, leaving 20 bases between. The CDR3 DNA sequence: TGTGCCAGCCGCAAACAGGGCGGGTTAGGAGAGACCCAGTACTTC. The encoded protein is CASRKQGGLGETQYF.

The chain couples TRBV4-2 to TRBJ2-7; weak D call: TRBD2 (6 bases). Deletions cut 6 bases from V and 3 bases from J, with 12 bases between. The germline V gene encodes CDR1 LGHNA and CDR2 YNFKEQ. The CDR3 has 13 residues. CDR3 region: CASRPGLNYEQYF. In nucleotides, the CDR3 is TGTGCCAGCAGGCCGGGACTCAACTACGAGCAGTACTTC.

CDR3 region: CASSGTGGSPYGYTF. The DNA of the CDR3 is TGCGCCAGCAGCGGTACAGGGGGCTCACCCTATGGCTACACCTTC. The chain employs TRBV5-1 and TRBJ1-2, with 9 bases that match TRBD1. CDR1 SGHRS and CDR2 YFSETQ come from the germline V gene. The CDR3 is 15 residues long. With 4 bases clipped from V and 4 bases from J, the junction kept 8 bases outside the gene matches.

This chain joins TRBV19 and TRBJ2-7; 7 positions agree with TRBD2. The CDR3 loop spans 15 amino acids. CDR1 is LNHDA, CDR2 SQIVND, per germline (reference sequence). After removal of 8 bases from V and 4 bases from J, the junction contained 14 bases not matched to a gene. The CDR3 DNA follows: TGTGCCAGTTCCACGGCGGGATTTAGCGGGTACGAGCAGTACTTC. Its protein is CASSTAGFSGYEQYF.

The genes are TRBV3-1 (or the pseudogene TRBV3-2) and TRBJ2-6; no definite D call. CDR1 LGHDT and CDR2 YNNKEL come from the germline V gene (reference sequence). The CDR3 covers 10 residues. The CDR3 region has the DNA TGTGCAGTTGGGGCCAACGTCCTGACTTTC. Translated, it gives CAVGANVLTF.

This clone has more than one count but fewer than ten. The rearrangement uses TRBV7-2 and TRBJ2-7, with 10 bases fitting TRBD1. There are 14 residues in the CDR3. J was trimmed by 6 bases and V by 5 bases; bases with no gene match: 7. Germline loops: CDR1 SGHTA, CDR2 FQGNSA. The CDR3 DNA reads as TGTGCCAGCAGCCCGAGTGGGACAGGGGTCGAGCAGTACTTC. Its protein product is CASSPSGTGVEQYF.

The CDR3: CASSFFNSPLHF. The CDR3 DNA reads as TGTGCCAGTAGCTTCTTCAATTCACCCCTCCACTTT. The chain uses TRBV19 and TRBJ1-6; D gene ambiguous. Between the trimmed V and J ends, which lost 6 bases and 7 bases, there was a span of 7 bases. The CDR3 totals 12 residues. The germline V gene encodes CDR1 LNHDA and CDR2 SQIVND (reference sequence). Complete variable domain (other parts from reference TRBV19 and TRBJ1-6): DGGITQSPKYLFRKEGQNVTLSCEQNLNHDAMYWYRQDPGQGLRLIYYSQIVNDFQKGDIAEGYSVSREKKESFPLTVTSAQKNPTAFYLCASSFFNSPLHFGNGTRLTVT.

The CDR3 here is CASSGRDRGLSEAFF. CDR3 bases: TGTGCCAGCAGTGGGAGGGACAGGGGGCTCTCTGAAGCTTTCTTT. The chain has TRBV6-1 and TRBJ1-1; 12 bases are shared with TRBD1. V lost 4 bases and J lost 6; bases outside the gene matches: 6. The germline V gene has CDR1 MNHNS and CDR2 SASEGT. This CDR3 has 15 residues.

This sequence joins TRBV5-4 and TRBJ1-2; D not certain. The germline V gene encodes CDR1 SGHNT and CDR2 YYREEE (reference sequence). The CDR3 covers 14 residues. Trimming removed 0 bases from V and 4 bases from J, with 10 bases in between. The CDR3 is CASSLAGERYGYTF. The CDR3 DNA follows: TGTGCCAGCAGCTTGGCCGGGGAGCGCTATGGCTACACCTTC.

The chain carries TRBV18 and TRBJ1-6; D uncertain. Germline V gene data show CDR1 as KGHSH and CDR2 as LQKENI. The CDR3 sequence is 13 residues long. Between the trimmed V and J ends, which lost 2 bases and 7 bases, there was a span of 6 bases. This CDR3 is CASSPTRNSPLHF. The CDR3 DNA reads as TGTGCCAGCTCACCAACCAGAAATTCACCCCTCCACTTT.

The chain uses TRBV5-8 and TRBJ1-2; D remains unclear. Germline CDR1 is SGHTS and CDR2 is YDEGEE. The V and J ends lost 7 bases and 3 bases respectively, with 13 bases between them. CDR3 length: 13 amino acids. CDR3 sequence: CASPLPEDYGYTF. CDR3 coding DNA: TGTGCCAGCCCCCTTCCGGAGGACTATGGCTACACCTTC.

V and J are TRBV10-3 and TRBJ2-5; D is unclear. Per the germline V gene, CDR1 is ENHRY and CDR2 is SYGVKD. This CDR3 region has 13 residues. Trimming removed 2 bases at V and 2 bases at J, with 6 bases between. The CDR3 loop reads CAISERLQETQYF. The CDR3 DNA is TGTGCCATCAGTGAGAGGCTGCAAGAGACCCAGTACTTC.

The chain employs TRBV5-6 and TRBJ2-2; 15 nucleotides align to TRBD2. V was clipped by 4 bases and J by 5 bases; unmatched bases: 6. Germline loops: CDR1 SGHDT, CDR2 YYEEEE. The CDR3 is 17 residues long. The CDR3 DNA sequence: TGTGCCAGCAGCCCGGGACTAGCGGGAGGCCGTACCGGGGAGCTGTTTTTT. Its protein product is CASSPGLAGGRTGELFF.

The chain carries TRBV7-2 and TRBJ2-7, with 11 bases lining up with TRBD2. Trimming took 1 base from V and 6 from J; bases not matched to a gene: 2. The CDR3 sequence is 14 residues long. Germline CDR1 SGHTA, CDR2 FQGNSA. CDR3 amino acids: CASSLVAGGLEQYF. CDR3 nucleotide sequence: TGTGCCAGCAGCTTAGTAGCGGGAGGGCTCGAGCAGTACTTC.

This chain connects TRBV3-1 (or the pseudogene TRBV3-2) to TRBJ1-1; D ambiguous. The CDR3 is 13 residues long. V lost 4 bases and J 3 bases, leaving 9 bases between the germline ends. CDR1 and CDR2 from the germline V gene are LGHDT and YNNKEL (reference sequence). The CDR3 nucleotides are TGTGCCAGCAGCCTTAGGTACGACACTGAAGCTTTCTTT. Protein: CASSLRYDTEAFF.

The genes are TRBV27 and TRBJ2-7; D remains ambiguous. The germline V gene has CDR1 MNHEY and CDR2 SMNVEV (reference sequence). V shed 7 bases and J shed 6 bases, with 16 bases lying between them. This CDR3 has 13 residues. The CDR3, as DNA: TGTGCCAGCACCGGAATAGGTTTCGGCGAGCAGTACTTC. Translated, it gives CASTGIGFGEQYF.

The rearrangement uses TRBV10-3 and TRBJ1-4; 8 positions match TRBD1. CDR1 is ENHRY, CDR2 SYGVKD, per germline. The CDR3 runs to 14 residues. V dropped 6 bases and J dropped 8; count of bases not matched to a gene: 8. CDR3 in amino acids: CAIRGQGGGEKLFF. Written as DNA, the CDR3 is TGTGCCATCAGAGGACAGGGAGGCGGAGAAAAACTGTTTTTT.

This clone was observed once. V and J are TRBV7-2 and TRBJ2-7, with a weak D call TRBD2 (6 bases). Germline V gene sequence: CDR1 SGHTA, CDR2 FQGNSA. The V end was cut by 5 bases, the J end by 0 bases, with 17 bases between. The CDR3 sequence is 16 residues long. The CDR3 spells CASSTRESLFSYEQYF. CDR3 DNA sequence: TGTGCCAGCAGCACACGGGAGTCCCTTTTCTCCTACGAGCAGTACTTC.

This rearrangement joins TRBV9 to TRBJ2-2; no clear D. This CDR3 has 17 residues. Germline V lookup: CDR1 SGDLS, CDR2 YYNGEE. V lost 0 bases to trimming and J lost 5 bases, with 17 bases between them. As DNA, the CDR3 is TGTGCCAGCAGCGTAGATCTGACCGGAGAATGGACCGGGGAGCTGTTTTTT. Translation: CASSVDLTGEWTGELFF.

V and J are TRBV10-3 and TRBJ2-5; 7 bases map to TRBD2. This CDR3 has 14 amino acids. In germline, CDR1 is ENHRY, CDR2 SYGVKD. V lost 4 bases to trimming and J lost 4 bases; unmatched junction nucleotides: 6. DNA of the CDR3: TGTGCCATCAGTGGGGGGGGTCTCAGAGAGACCCAGTACTTC. This sequence encodes CAISGGGLRETQYF.

The rearrangement links TRBV5-6 to TRBJ2-7; D is ambiguous. Trimming removed 1 base at V and 3 bases at J, with 8 bases between. Germline-derived CDR1 and CDR2 are SGHDT and YYEEEE. The CDR3 is 13 residues long. Here the CDR3 DNA reads TGTGCCAGCAGCTTGTGGGCAGGCTACGAGCAGTACTTC. This encodes CASSLWAGYEQYF.

This clone was picked up a small number of times. V and J are TRBV4-2 and TRBJ1-4; D unresolved. Looked up from germline, CDR1 is LGHNA and CDR2 is YNFKEQ. The CDR3 extends over 15 amino acids. Deletions cut 8 bases from V and 3 bases from J, with 16 bases between. In DNA form, the CDR3 reads TGTGCCAGCGCCCGGAGGGCGCTAGCTAATGAAAAACTGTTTTTT. Residues: CASARRALANEKLFF.

The chain combines TRBV28 with TRBJ2-5; either TRBD1 or TRBD2 may fit D (5 bases each). Between the trimmed V and J ends, which lost 6 bases and 6 bases, there was a span of 17 bases. The CDR3 runs 14 residues. Germline CDR1 MDHEN, CDR2 SYDVKM. The CDR3 region has the DNA TGTGCCAGCAGCTCTCGGACATGGGGGAAGACCCAGTACTTC. This sequence encodes CASSSRTWGKTQYF.

V usage is TRBV4-1 and J usage is TRBJ1-6, with TRBD1 as a possible D gene (5 bases). Germline V gives CDR1 MGHRA, CDR2 YSYEKL. Trimming took off 5 bases at V and 0 bases at J, with 11 bases between the two ends. The CDR3 consists of 16 residues. In DNA form, the CDR3 reads TGCGCCAGCAGCTTACAGGAGAGCTCCTATAATTCACCCCTCCACTTT. Translation: CASSLQESSYNSPLHF.